Listed below are T cell receptor beta chains from one sample, sequenced in a study of blood T cell repertoires in COVID-19. Produced via immunoSEQ multiplex PCR; TCRdb's table is partial and in-frame only. The sample holds some 300,000 clones, roughly 89% seen once. Sequencing was performed on peripheral blood. All receptors derive from a woman between 40 and 55 years old with COVID-19, enrolled during active disease. CDR3s include the opening cysteine and the closing phenylalanine or tryptophan. The D gene is left open where the match is weak. Expanded clones are given a class, and other clones once, few, many or no size at all.

V,D,size,J,length,CDR3,DNA
TRBV28,-,-,TRBJ1-2,17,CASSPIIRQGLFYGYTF,TGTGCCAGCAGTCCAATAATCCGCCAGGGGCTCTTCTATGGCTACACCTTC
TRBV5-6,TRBD2,-,TRBJ2-3,16,CASSAGTSGRIDTQYF,TGTGCCAGCAGCGCTGGGACTAGCGGGAGAATAGATACGCAGTATTTT
TRBV4-3,TRBD1,-,TRBJ2-2,15,CASSPGTGSTGELFF,TGCGCCAGCAGCCCCGGGACAGGGTCCACCGGGGAGCTGTTTTTT
TRBV5-1,-,-,TRBJ1-1,13,CASSLEQNTEAFF,TGCGCCAGCAGCTTAGAACAGAACACTGAAGCTTTCTTT
TRBV11-2,-,-,TRBJ2-1,16,CASSLGGWRDYNEQFF,TGTGCCAGCAGCTTAGGGGGGTGGCGGGACTACAATGAGCAGTTCTTC
TRBV5-6,-,-,TRBJ2-2,16,CASSLEPGANTGELFF,TGTGCCAGCAGCTTGGAACCGGGAGCGAACACCGGGGAGCTGTTTTTT
TRBV6-6,TRBD2,-,TRBJ2-2,14,CASRRTSEAGELFF,TGTGCCAGCAGAAGGACTAGTGAGGCCGGGGAGCTGTTTTTT
TRBV11-2,TRBD1,-,TRBJ1-3,15,CASSFPGTAGNTIYF,TGTGCCAGCAGCTTCCCGGGGACAGCCGGAAACACCATATATTTT
TRBV9,-,-,TRBJ1-3,14,CASSVGVFGNTIYF,TGTGCCAGCTCGGTAGGGGTTTTTGGAAACACCATATATTTT
TRBV28,-,-,TRBJ2-1,13,CASSLQGLNEQFF,TGTGCCAGCAGCCTTCAGGGGCTCAATGAGCAGTTCTTC
TRBV5-1,-,once,TRBJ1-3,18,CASSLGVLTFVAGNTIYF,TGCGCCAGCAGCTTGGGAGTTCTTACATTTGTAGCGGGAAACACCATATATTTT
TRBV6-2/TRBV6-3,TRBD1,few,TRBJ1-6,16,CASSHQQGQRDSPLHF,TGTGCCAGCAGCCACCAACAGGGACAGAGGGATTCACCCCTCCACTTT
TRBV12-5,TRBD1,-,TRBJ1-1,15,CASGPWDRGGGEAFF,TGTGCTAGTGGTCCCTGGGACAGGGGAGGCGGTGAAGCTTTCTTT
TRBV4-3,TRBD2,-,TRBJ2-1,17,CASSQRAGESSYNEQFF,TGCGCCAGCAGTCAACGTGCGGGAGAGAGCTCCTACAATGAGCAGTTCTTC
TRBV7-5,-,-,TRBJ2-2,15,CARSGAGGWPGELFF,TGTGCCAGAAGCGGAGCGGGAGGGTGGCCCGGGGAGCTGTTTTTT